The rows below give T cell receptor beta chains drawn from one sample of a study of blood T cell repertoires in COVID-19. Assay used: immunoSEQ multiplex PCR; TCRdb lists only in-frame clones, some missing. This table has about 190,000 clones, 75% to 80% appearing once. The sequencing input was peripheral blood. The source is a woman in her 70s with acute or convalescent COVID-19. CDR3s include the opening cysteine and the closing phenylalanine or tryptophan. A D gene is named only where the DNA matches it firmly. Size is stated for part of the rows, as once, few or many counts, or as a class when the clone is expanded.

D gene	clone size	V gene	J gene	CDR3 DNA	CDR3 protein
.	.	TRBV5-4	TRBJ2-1	TGTGCCAGCAGCATACGGACGGGGATCGCCGGCGGCAATGAGCAGTTCTTC	CASSIRTGIAGGNEQFF
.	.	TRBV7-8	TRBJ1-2	TGTGCCAGCAGCCCTACCGGGACACCATCGCCCTATGGCTACACCTTC	CASSPTGTPSPYGYTF
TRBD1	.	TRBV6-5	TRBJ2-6	TGTGCCAGCAGGGGACAGTTAACTGGGGCCAACGTCCTGACTTTC	CASRGQLTGANVLTF
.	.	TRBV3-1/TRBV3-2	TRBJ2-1	TGTGCCAGCAGCCAAGGACTAGTCAATGAGCAGTTCTTC	CASSQGLVNEQFF
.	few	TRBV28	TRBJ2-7	TGTGCCAGCAGTTTTTCCAACTCCTACGAGCAGTACTTC	CASSFSNSYEQYF
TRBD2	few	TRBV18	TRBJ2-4	TGTGCCAGCTCACAGGGAGGAAGGACTAGCGGTTCTATAGCCAAAAACATTCAGTACTTC	CASSQGGRTSGSIAKNIQYF
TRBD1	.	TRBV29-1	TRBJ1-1	TGCAGCGTTGTCGAGAACAGGGGAAGAGTAGCTTTCTTT	CSVVENRGRVAFF
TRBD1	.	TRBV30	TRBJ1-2	TGTGCCTGGAACGGACAGGACAACTATGGCTACACCTTC	CAWNGQDNYGYTF
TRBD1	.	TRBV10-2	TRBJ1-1	TGCGCCAGCCGGGACAGTGGGATGAACACTGAAGCTTTCTTT	CASRDSGMNTEAFF
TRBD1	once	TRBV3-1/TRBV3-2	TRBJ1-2	TGTGCCAGCAGCCGACGTGGGGAGAGGGGGCATGGCTACACCTTC	CASSRRGERGHGYTF
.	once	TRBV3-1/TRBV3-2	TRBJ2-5	TGTGCCAGCAGCCGGGCCCACGGCCAGACCCAGTACTTC	CASSRAHGQTQYF
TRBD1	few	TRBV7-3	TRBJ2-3	TGTGCCAGCAGCCAGGGGGCAGTCCGGGATACGCAGTATTTT	CASSQGAVRDTQYF
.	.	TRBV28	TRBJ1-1	TGTGCCAGCAGTTTCAGGGGATTGGCTTTCTTT	CASSFRGLAFF
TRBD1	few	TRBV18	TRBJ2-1	TGTGCCAGCTCACCTCGGGACAGGGGGCTTGGGCAGTTCTTC	CASSPRDRGLGQFF
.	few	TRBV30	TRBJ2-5	TGTGCCTGGAGTCCGAACGAGGCTCAAGAGACCCAGTACTTC	CAWSPNEAQETQYF
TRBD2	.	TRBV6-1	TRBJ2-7	TGTGCCAGCAGTGTTAGGGCCGGGACTAGCGTTACTTACGAGCAGTACTTC	CASSVRAGTSVTYEQYF
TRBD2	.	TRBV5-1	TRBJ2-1	TGCGCCAGCAGCTTGTCCAGCGGGGCTCACAATGAGCAGTTCTTC	CASSLSSGAHNEQFF
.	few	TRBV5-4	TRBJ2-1	TGTGCCAGCAGCTTTTTACCAGCCTACAATGAGCAGTTCTTC	CASSFLPAYNEQFF
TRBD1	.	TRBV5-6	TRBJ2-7	TGTGCCAGCAGCTGGGACAGAGCCTACGAGCAGTACTTC	CASSWDRAYEQYF
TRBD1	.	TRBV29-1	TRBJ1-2	TGCAGCGTAGGACAGGGGCCACTTAATGGCTACACCTTC	CSVGQGPLNGYTF
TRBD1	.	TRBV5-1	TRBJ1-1	TGCGCCAGCAGCTCGGGACAGGGGGCGATGAACACTGAAGCTTTCTTT	CASSSGQGAMNTEAFF
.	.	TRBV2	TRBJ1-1	TGTGCCAGCAGTGCGGCGTTGTCAGGGAACACTGAAGCTTTCTTT	CASSAALSGNTEAFF
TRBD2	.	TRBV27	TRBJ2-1	TGTGCCAGCAGTCCCAGACTAGCGGGAGACAATGAGCAGTTCTTC	CASSPRLAGDNEQFF
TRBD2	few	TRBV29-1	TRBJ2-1	TGCAGCGTTGACAAGGCGGGAGGGCCATACCATGAGCAGTTCTTC	CSVDKAGGPYHEQFF
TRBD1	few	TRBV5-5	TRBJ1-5	TGTGCCAGCAGCTCATCCGGGACAGGGGTTCAGCCCCAGCATTTT	CASSSSGTGVQPQHF
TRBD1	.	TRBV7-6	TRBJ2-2	TGTGCCAGCAGGGGACGGACAGGAGCGAACACCGGGGAGCTGTTTTTT	CASRGRTGANTGELFF
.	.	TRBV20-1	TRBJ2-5	TGCAGTGCTAGTGTGTTCAGGGAGACCCAGTACTTC	CSASVFRETQYF
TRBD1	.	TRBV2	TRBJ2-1	TGTGCCAGTCTCTTCAACAGGGGTGGGGACAATGAGCAGTTCTTC	CASLFNRGGDNEQFF
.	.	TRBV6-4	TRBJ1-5	TGTGCCAGCAGTGACCCGGGACACCACAGGCTGGGTCAGCCCCAGCATTTT	CASSDPGHHRLGQPQHF
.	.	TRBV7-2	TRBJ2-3	TGTGCCAGCAGCTTATATAGGCAGGGAAACACAGATACGCAGTATTTT	CASSLYRQGNTDTQYF
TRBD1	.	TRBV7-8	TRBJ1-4	TGTGCCAGCAGGCCGGAGATAGGGACAGGGCGGGGGGTGATTCAGGAAAAACTGTTTTTT	CASRPEIGTGRGVIQEKLFF
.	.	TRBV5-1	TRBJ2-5	TGCGCCAGCAGCTTGCTGAGCGGGCAATACCAAGAGACCCAGTACTTC	CASSLLSGQYQETQYF
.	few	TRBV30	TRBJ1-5	TGTGCCTGGAGTGTGAGTCGCAGGGAAGATCAGCCCCAGCATTTT	CAWSVSRREDQPQHF
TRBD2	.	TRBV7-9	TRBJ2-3	TGTGCCAGCAGCTCCAGGACTAGTCGAGGTACGCAGTATTTT	CASSSRTSRGTQYF
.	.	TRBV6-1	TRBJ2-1	TGTGCCAGCAGTGAAACGAGGGTAATTAGGAATGAGCAGTTCTTC	CASSETRVIRNEQFF
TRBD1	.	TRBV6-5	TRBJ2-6	TGTGCCAGGGGGGCTATACAGGGGGCGTGCGTCCTGACTTTC	CARGAIQGACVLTF